These 29 T cell receptor beta chains were sequenced from one sample in a study of T cell repertoires in cytomegalovirus infection. TCRdb analysed the reads with MiXCR anew, one entry per CDR3 protein. The repertoire includes about 740,000 distinct CDR3 sequences, roughly 36% of them detected once, and about 2.8% sits in the top ten. Sequenced: PBMCs. Source of these receptors: a human donor in good health (CMV status not recorded). Some clones in this sample may be carry-over from other donors' samples.

This clonotype has a count of ten or more. The chain employs TRBV7-2 and TRBJ2-6, with D unresolved. The CDR3 totals 14 residues. V gave up 5 bases and J gave up 0 bases, with 5 bases separating them. From germline, CDR1 is SGHTA and CDR2 FQGNSA. The CDR3 sequence: CASSPNSGANVLTF. CDR3 sequence (DNA): TGTGCCAGCAGCCCGAACTCTGGGGCCAACGTCCTGACTTTC.

The chain is built from TRBV19 and TRBJ1-1, with D uncertain. This CDR3 region has 14 residues. With 3 bases removed from V and 4 bases from J, the gap between germline ends came to 12 bases. Germline loops: CDR1 LNHDA, CDR2 SQIVND (reference sequence). In DNA, the CDR3 is TGTGCCAGTAGTATGTCCGGGGTCGTCACTGAAGCTTTCTTT. Residues: CASSMSGVVTEAFF. Full variable domain (rest looked up from reference TRBV19 and TRBJ1-1): DGGITQSPKYLFRKEGQNVTLSCEQNLNHDAMYWYRQDPGQGLRLIYYSQIVNDFQKGDIAEGYSVSREKKESFPLTVTSAQKNPTAFYLCASSMSGVVTEAFFGQGTRLTVV.

This clonotype was picked up a small number of times. The chain has TRBV11-2 and TRBJ2-1; D gene uncertain. The length of the CDR3 is 12 residues. Germline V gene lookup returns CDR1 SGHAT and CDR2 FQNNGV. Trimming took off 3 bases at V and 13 bases at J, with 13 bases between the two ends. CDR3 region: CASSFERPQQFF. CDR3 bases: TGTGCCAGCAGCTTTGAACGTCCTCAACAGTTCTTC.

The genes are TRBV27 and TRBJ1-2, with 9 nucleotides matching TRBD1. The CDR3 spans 13 residues. After removal of 6 bases from V and 6 bases from J, the junction contained 5 bases not matched to a gene. Germline lookup yields CDR1 MNHEY and CDR2 SMNVEV (reference sequence). The CDR3 spells CASRTGGPDGYTF. CDR3 sequence (DNA): TGTGCCAGCAGAACAGGGGGCCCTGATGGCTACACCTTC.

This clonotype was seen only a few times. CDR3 protein: CASSSTPFTYNEQFF. The CDR3 DNA reads TGTGCCAGCAGCTCAACCCCCTTTACATACAATGAGCAGTTCTTC. This sequence joins TRBV7-3 and TRBJ2-1; no clear D gene. In germline, CDR1 is SGHTA, CDR2 FQGTGA. This CDR3 region has 15 residues. V dropped 4 bases and J dropped 4 bases, with 14 bases sitting between them.

This clonotype was found a few times. The chain carries TRBV19 and TRBJ2-3; 8 nucleotides match TRBD1. CDR1 and CDR2 (germline): LNHDA, SQIVND (reference sequence). There are 14 residues in the CDR3. V dropped 3 bases and J dropped 3; count of bases not matched to a gene: 2. CDR3 DNA: TGTGCCAGTAGTATGGACAGGGTTACAGATACGCAGTATTTT. It is translated as CASSMDRVTDTQYF. Full variable domain (remainder filled in from reference TRBV19 and TRBJ2-3): DGGITQSPKYLFRKEGQNVTLSCEQNLNHDAMYWYRQDPGQGLRLIYYSQIVNDFQKGDIAEGYSVSREKKESFPLTVTSAQKNPTAFYLCASSMDRVTDTQYFGPGTRLTVL.

As for this clonotype: One junction end does not reproduce the germline sequence, and a read error may be involved. This chain connects TRBV5-3 to TRBJ2-2, with D possibly TRBD2 on 7 matching bases. TRBV5-3 carries the ORF label, with uncertain function. The CDR3 runs to 15 residues. The CDR3 loop reads CASSLEGGITGELFF. The CDR3 DNA reads as TGTGCCAGCAGCTTGGAGGGGGGGATCACCGGGGAGCTGTTTTTT.

This clonotype was counted many times. V is TRBV7-2 and J is TRBJ2-7, with TRBD2 identical over 9 bases. The length of the CDR3 is 15 residues. Per germline, CDR1 SGHTA and CDR2 FQGNSA. The ends lost 5 bases at V and 0 bases at J; junction bases unmatched: 5. CDR3 sequence: CASSRSSGNSYEQYF. The CDR3 DNA reads as TGTGCCAGCAGCCGATCTAGCGGGAACTCCTACGAGCAGTACTTC.

V gene TRBV12-3 or TRBV12-4 combines with J gene TRBJ1-2; 10 bases are shared with TRBD1. The CDR3 spans 15 residues. Germline trimming cut 4 bases from V and 2 bases from J; bases unmatched to any gene: 4. CDR3 DNA: TGTGCCAGCAGTTCCCGGGACAGGGGAAACTATGGCTACACCTTC. Translation gives CASSSRDRGNYGYTF.

This chain connects TRBV18 to TRBJ1-3; no clear D gene. The length of the CDR3 is 15 residues. Per the germline V gene, CDR1 is KGHSH and CDR2 is LQKENI. V gave up 3 bases and J gave up 0 bases, with 9 bases separating them. CDR3 coding DNA: TGTGCCAGCTCACCGGCGGGAGGCTCTGGAAACACCATATATTTT. This translates into CASSPAGGSGNTIYF.

This clonotype showed up just a few times. The chain employs TRBV20-1 and TRBJ1-6; D is unclear. Germline V gene lookup returns CDR1 DFQATT and CDR2 SNEGSKA (reference sequence). The CDR3 totals 12 residues. V lost 3 bases and J 9 bases, leaving 9 bases between the germline ends. Here the CDR3 DNA reads TGCAGTGCTAGTCCGCCCGCTTCACCCCTCCACTTT. Protein: CSASPPASPLHF.

The genes are TRBV10-3 and TRBJ1-6; 11 bases are shared with TRBD1. Germline V gives CDR1 ENHRY, CDR2 SYGVKD. The V segment lost 4 bases and the J segment 4 bases; nucleotides outside the gene matches: 6. There are 17 residues in the CDR3. For the CDR3, the DNA is TGTGCCATCAGTGCCGGGGGGGACAGGGGGTATAATTCACCCCTCCACTTT. Amino acids: CAISAGGDRGYNSPLHF.

The rearrangement joins TRBV7-3 to TRBJ2-3; 7 nucleotides align to TRBD2. The junction had 4 bases not matched to a gene; V was cut back by 3 bases and J by 7 bases. The germline CDR1 and CDR2 sequences are SGHTA and FQGTGA. CDR3 length: 13 amino acids. For the CDR3, the DNA is TGTGCCAGCAGCTTGGGGGGGGGGAATACGCAGTATTTT. It translates to CASSLGGGNTQYF.

This clonotype was seen at least ten times. The chain links TRBV7-9 to TRBJ2-7, with D possibly matching TRBD2 (5 bases). Germline lookup yields CDR1 SEHNR and CDR2 FQNEAQ (reference sequence). The CDR3 has 12 amino acids. CDR3 residues: CGVEGNFYEQYF. The DNA for the CDR3 is TGTGGGGTTGAGGGAAATTTCTACGAGCAGTACTTC.

The rearrangement links TRBV7-8 to TRBJ1-6, with no clear D. V lost 4 bases and J lost 3, with 13 bases in between. This CDR3 contains 16 residues. From germline, CDR1 is SGHVS and CDR2 FQNEAQ. The CDR3 spells CASSSPDGVYNSPLHF. The CDR3 DNA sequence: TGTGCCAGCAGCTCCCCCGACGGTGTCTATAATTCACCCCTCCACTTT.

About this clonotype: Mismatch with germline at one junction end may stem from a read error. The J gene is TRBJ2-5, the V gene TRBV20-1; 12 bases map to TRBD2. The length of the CDR3 is 20 residues. Germline V CDR1 and CDR2: DFQATT, SNEGSKA (reference sequence). CDR3 sequence (DNA): TGCAGTGCTAGAGTCCTAGACCCTAGCGGGGGGGCCTATCAAGAGACCGAGTCGGTTTTC. It encodes CSARVLDPSGGAYQETESVF.

This clonotype has just a few counts. V gene TRBV6-1 combines with J gene TRBJ2-1; possibly TRBD2 for D (6 bases). Germline lookup yields CDR1 MNHNS and CDR2 SASEGT. Deletions cut 4 bases from V and 8 bases from J, with 15 bases between. This CDR3 contains 14 residues. In DNA form, the CDR3 reads TGTGCCAGCAGTGTTTCGGGAGATGTCTATGAGCAGTTCTTC. Its translation is CASSVSGDVYEQFF.

The CDR3: CASSYSYPFGLQTQYF. As DNA, the CDR3 is TGTGCCAGCAGTTACTCTTACCCGTTTGGCCTCCAGACCCAGTACTTC. The chain joins TRBV6-6 to TRBJ2-5; D is unclear. Germline assignment: CDR1 MNHNY and CDR2 SVGAGI (reference sequence). V shed 0 bases and J shed 6 bases, with 17 bases lying between them. The length of the CDR3 is 16 residues.

This clonotype has just a few counts. This chain connects TRBV12-3 or TRBV12-4 to TRBJ2-7, with TRBD2 matching over 10 bases. V dropped 3 bases and J dropped 4; count of bases not matched to a gene: 3. CDR3 length: 14 amino acids. The CDR3 spells CASSFQAGGYEQYF. The DNA of the CDR3 is TGTGCCAGCAGTTTCCAAGCGGGGGGGTACGAGCAGTACTTC.

The V call is TRBV28, the J call TRBJ2-7; no clear D. The germline gives CDR1 MDHEN, CDR2 SYDVKM. V gave up 4 bases and J gave up 5 bases, with 12 bases separating them. The CDR3 is 13 amino acids. CDR3 DNA: TGTGCCAGCAGTTCCCACCAACACCACGAGCAGTACTTC. Protein sequence: CASSSHQHHEQYF.

The V gene is TRBV28, the J gene TRBJ1-2, with D perhaps TRBD1 (5 bases). Germline CDR1 and CDR2: MDHEN and SYDVKM. The CDR3 extends over 13 amino acids. Between the trimmed V and J ends, which lost 5 bases and 8 bases, there was a span of 15 bases. The CDR3 DNA sequence: TGTGCCAGCAGTCTCAGGGACCCGTGGGGCTACACCTTC. It specifies CASSLRDPWGYTF.

This clonotype was counted between two and nine times. J is TRBJ1-1 and V is TRBV7-2; D is perhaps TRBD1 (5 bases). The V gene's germline CDR1 is SGHTA and CDR2 FQGNSA. CDR3 length equals 14 residues. The V gene lost 5 bases and the J gene lost 1 base, with 11 bases spanning the gap. The CDR3 nucleotides are TGTGCCAGCAGCCCTCAGGGCGAGAACACTGAAGCTTTCTTT. The encoded protein is CASSPQGENTEAFF.

This clonotype was recorded many times. This chain joins TRBV12-3 or TRBV12-4 and TRBJ2-7, with TRBD2 identical over 11 bases. Losses at the gene ends were 1 base for V and 4 bases for J; bases not matched to a gene: 6. The CDR3 sequence is 16 residues long. CDR3 DNA: TGTGCCAGCAGTTTAGGAAAGGTAGCGGGAGGGTACGAGCAGTACTTC. Translated, it gives CASSLGKVAGGYEQYF.

The V gene is TRBV11-2, the J gene TRBJ1-6; tentative D call: TRBD1 (5 bases). The CDR3 runs 14 residues. Germline V CDR1 and CDR2: SGHAT, FQNNGV. The V end lost 2 bases, the J end lost 14 bases, and 16 bases lay between the germline ends. CDR3 sequence: CASSLWTGPQALHF. CDR3 bases: TGTGCCAGCAGCTTATGGACCGGGCCACAGGCCCTCCACTTT.

The chain has TRBV25-1 and TRBJ1-4; D unclear. The germline gives CDR1 MGHDK, CDR2 SYGVNS. V lost 8 bases and J 4 bases, leaving 17 bases between the germline ends. The CDR3 spans 15 residues. The CDR3 DNA reads as TGTGCCAGCCTCCAAGGAGGGCTCGGTAATGAAAAACTGTTTTTT. Protein sequence: CASLQGGLGNEKLFF.

This clonotype appeared a few times. The chain has TRBV27 and TRBJ2-7; the match to TRBD2 covers 10 bases. CDR1 is MNHEY, CDR2 SMNVEV, per germline (reference sequence). The trim removed 7 bases at V and 2 bases at J, leaving 17 bases unmatched. This CDR3 has 18 amino acids. The CDR3 DNA reads TGTGCCAGCACCCGGACTAGCGGCCTCTTAGCGGTGACCTACGAGCAGTACTTC. The encoded protein is CASTRTSGLLAVTYEQYF.

The sample holds one count of this clonotype. Its ends do not fully match the called genes, so a read error is possible. The chain couples TRBV12-3 or TRBV12-4 to TRBJ2-3, with 8 positions matching TRBD1. The CDR3 contains 16 residues. The CDR3 nucleotides are TGTGCCAGCAGCCTACAGGGGGTGGGTAGCGGTCATACGCAGTGTTTT. Amino acids: CASSLQGVGSGHTQCF.

The J gene is TRBJ2-2, the V gene TRBV4-2; D possibly corresponds to TRBD1 (5 bases). Germline CDR1 and CDR2: LGHNA and YNFKEQ. V lost 1 base to trimming and J lost 1 base, with 10 bases between them. The CDR3 is 16 amino acids. The DNA of the CDR3 is TGTGCCAGCAGCCAAGTTAACCAGGGGAACACCGGGGAGCTGTTTTTT. It is translated as CASSQVNQGNTGELFF.

In this sample, this clonotype turned up many times. The genes are TRBV7-2 and TRBJ2-7, with a weak D call TRBD1 (6 bases). The length of the CDR3 is 15 residues. Germline CDR1 SGHTA, CDR2 FQGNSA. V was cut by 5 bases and J by 2 bases, with 16 bases left in between. The CDR3 loop is CASSQPRAGAYEQYF. The CDR3 DNA reads TGTGCCAGCAGCCAACCCCGGGCAGGGGCCTACGAGCAGTACTTC.